This T cell receptor beta chain was found in a study of cytomegalovirus exposure and HLA in healthy donors (dated by TCRdb to 2016 to 2017). Background for the entire study: In an earlier analysis of fewer than 750 of the donors, approximately 260 Gb of sequence data and some 100 million unique TCR beta sequences from about 179 million T cells were reported. Approximately 310 gigabases of sequencing data and about 92 million unique TCR sequences made up an early release that covered 640 HLA-typed donors. Of the roughly 390 genotyped donors, roughly 76% were placed in the genetic ancestry cluster associated with self-reported Caucasian donors. The study aimed to test whether signatures of past pathogen exposure could be identified by cataloging public T cell receptors. The study used immunosequencing to profile the T cell repertoires of approximately 640 subjects and linked those repertoires to cytomegalovirus serostatus. In addition to the first cohort of approximately 650 subjects, a separate validation cohort of 120 different subjects was used. To predict cytomegalovirus infection status, the study brought together high-throughput TCR immunosequencing, statistical association of individual TCRs with disease status, and machine learning. To study patterns of TCR occurrence, a later analysis re-analyzed previously published TCR beta repertoires from around 670 donors and added high-resolution HLA genotyping. In the later analysis, no new phenotypic data were used to find candidate immune exposures; instead, reliance was placed on TCR beta sequences and their occurrence across donors. In an earlier analysis of roughly 540 of the donors, high-throughput TCR beta sequencing was used to judge whether each TCR beta V gene segment behaved as functional or pseudogenic. Donor age, sex, ethnicity and CMV serostatus were compiled together with the repertoire data. A later genetic analysis took genome-wide SNP genotypes for about three fifths of the 666 donors and used that subset as a discovery cohort. Every repertoire in the discovery cohort had been generated on one and the same sequencing platform. HLA typing covered class I and class II loci at four-digit resolution. The number of typed donors differed by locus: 629-630 for A, B, C, DRB1 and DQB1; 522 for DQA1; some 610 for DPA1; and 450 to 480 for DPB1. Because of strong linkage in the cohort, a few DR-DQ haplotypes were treated as single units for association and clustering. Among about 370 genotyped donors of the cohort, an average of approximately 240,000 unique TCR beta nucleotide sequences was sequenced per donor, of which approximately 19% were non-productive.

A word on this clone: Its recognized antigen is unknown. Base qualities are not recorded, but no much larger clone differs from it by a single base.

The protocol used for the library was the immunoSEQ multiplex PCR assay. The multiplex PCR relied on a mix of 60 forward primers for TCR Vbeta segments and 13 reverse primers for TCR Jbeta segments. The CDR3 region of rearranged TCR beta genes was amplified from genomic DNA with a multiplex PCR assay. The amplified TCR beta libraries were sequenced on the Illumina HiSeq System as 87-base-pair reads. Processing in the source paper ran as follows. A later analysis tallied approximately 87 million unique TCR beta chains across the 666 repertoires, and about 12 million of those chains were shared by two or more donors. A nearest-neighbor algorithm error-corrected the raw reads and collapsed the reads into unique sequences, merging closely related sequences to remove PCR and sequencing errors. Alignment of CDR3 sequences to IMGT reference sequences was used to assign V, D and J gene segments. For a sequence to be retained, a match of at least six nucleotides was required to both a V gene segment and a J gene segment. Rearrangements were called productive when the CDR3 lacked stop codons and stayed in frame with V and J; all others were non-productive. Following IMGT convention, CDR3 was defined as the stretch from the second conserved V-encoded cysteine up to the conserved J-encoded phenylalanine. The earlier analysis of about 620 of the donors excluded sequences that lacked an unambiguous match to a single V gene segment. In an earlier analysis of around 600 of the donors, V segments were called functional above 56.7% productive rearrangements and were called segregating when the between-donor standard deviation exceeded 5%. To diagnose cytomegalovirus status from the catalog of TCR beta chain sequences, a statistical classification framework was built. A later analysis assigned V and J genes by comparing TCR nucleotide sequences with IMGT/GENE-DB human TR gene sequences. The TCRdist pipeline was used in a later analysis to assign CDR3 sequences and most-parsimonious VDJ recombination scenarios. In a later analysis, each TCR beta chain was defined by its CDR3 amino acid sequence together with its V-gene family, and reads lacking a unique V-gene family were excluded. To address suspected cross-contamination and a sequencing artifact, a later analysis removed 592 highly shared, low-generation-probability nucleotide sequences. For each public chain, a later analysis derived a clonal expansion index from normalized ranks of inferred template counts within each repertoire. A later analysis computed generation probabilities with a VDJ recombination model fitted to out-of-frame rearrangements, and checked the results against IGoR. In a later analysis, TCR-TCR, TCR-HLA and TCR-CMV co-occurrence was scored with hypergeometric tests, and a repertoire-size bias correction was applied to TCR pairs. To estimate false discovery rates, a later analysis permuted the HLA or CMV assignments 20 times. In a later analysis, co-occurring TCRs were grouped using DBSCAN, and TCRdist sequence similarity was added for clustering within HLA-allele-positive subsets. Co-occurrence clustering excluded repertoires with fewer than 30,000 or more than 120,000 public chains, plus five with anomalous nucleotide sharing. TCRdb took over this immuneACCESS table, retaining in-frame rearrangements with V and J assigned. Such tables are incomplete; in checked studies, under half of the missing clones stem from an unresolved V gene, and the remainder is unexplained. That table is the source of V, J and clone size, and D and trimming were worked out from the DNA. This sample gives about 120,000 clones in total; 80% of them show up just once. The top ten hold about 8.9% of the sample.

From the cysteine up to the phenylalanine, the CDR3 has a length of 15 residues. Only the CDR3 DNA is retained, 45 bases long and in frame from the first base. The germline V and J ends show losses of 5 bases and 6 bases respectively, and no gene match explains 8 bases of the junction. The germline V gene specifies MNHEY as CDR1 and SVGAGI as CDR2. What the research found in general, with its limitations: In a later analysis, HLA-associated TCR beta chains were found to be more clonally expanded and to have lower generation probabilities than equally common non-associated chains. Because counts were too low, 15 to 20 rarely observed V segments, including chromosome 9 orphons, were excluded from the earlier analysis of around 590 of the donors. Linkage disequilibrium might explain the correlated functional status among segregating V segments, but an unknown experimental factor could not be excluded. In an earlier analysis of approximately 590 of the donors, most TCR beta V segments appeared in productive rearrangements about 87% or about 30% of the time, broadly matching IMGT annotations. Several of the top co-occurrence clusters appeared to be linked to parvovirus B19, influenza, CMV and Epstein-Barr virus, according to a later analysis. Compared with the roughly 700-donor mean, donors in an Asian-associated ancestry cluster had fewer N-insertions in productive TCRs, according to a later genetic analysis. A few of the identified cytomegalovirus-associated TCR beta chains were confirmed in vitro to be specific for cytomegalovirus antigens. This cohort had only TCR beta chains sequenced, and the lack of alpha or paired-chain data limited which features could be detected. A later analysis associated about 17,000 TCR beta sequences with specific HLA alleles at a false discovery rate of 0.05. The sequencing pipeline was judged likely to have produced a cluster of highly shared sequence variants as a technical artifact. A later analysis found that TCR association rates varied across HLA loci, with DRB1 alleles showing the most associated TCRs and HLA-C alleles the fewest. Roughly uniform sequencing depth across donors was assumed in presence/absence analyses, although this assumption may not hold. The 87-base-pair reads could not distinguish some IMGT-functional V segments, including TRBV6-2 and TRBV6-3, so those segments were excluded. When HLA alleles, especially DR and DQ, strongly co-occurred, attributing TCR associations to individual alleles was difficult. A later genetic analysis associated a missense DCLRE1C variant with V-gene and J-gene trimming of TCR beta chains, and an independent cohort replicated the association. A further reported finding was that TCR beta sequences accurately predicted the HLA-A and HLA-B alleles for most subjects in the first cohort. Immune exposure information for the cohort was limited to CMV serostatus. Most CMV-associated TCR beta chains appeared to be HLA-restricted in a later analysis, and the HLA associations seemed to be driven largely by CMV exposure. According to the authors, the approach could potentially be generalized to other disease states and immunological phenotypes. A total of 150 to 200 TCR beta chains were listed by the study as associated with cytomegalovirus. The classifier was reported to diagnose cytomegalovirus status with high specificity and sensitivity in both the original cohort and the validation cohort. Across donors, most TCR sequences were observed very rarely, whereas some public TCRs were present in many individuals. Because HLA typing was unavailable for some donors at each locus, only the typed subset was used in association tests.

The cohort was made up of approximately 670 healthy bone marrow donors. At the time of sampling, all cohort members were nominally healthy, though unrecorded immune exposures were likely present. The donor was CMV seropositive and belonged to the group of 270 or so seropositive cohort members. Each donor provided a peripheral blood sample, and peripheral blood mononuclear cells were used for TCR beta sequencing. The Qiagen DNeasy Blood Extraction Kit was used to extract genomic DNA from the blood cell samples. This TCR came from a man younger than 45 in good health and CMV-seropositive. This receptor chain uses TRBV6-5 and TRBJ2-2, with 8 bases in between that match TRBD1. Sequences were obtained from PBMCs. The DNA reads as follows: TGTGCCAGCAGTACGCAGGGGGCGGGCGCCGGGGAGCTGTTTTTT. This codes for CASSTQGAGAGELFF.